These 16 T cell receptor beta chains originate from one sample sequenced in a study of T cell repertoires in cytomegalovirus infection. MiXCR was run by TCRdb on the reads, yielding one entry per CDR3 protein. The table lists around 100,000 distinct CDR3 sequences, about 33% of them singletons, with 35% to 50% in the top ten. These TCRs are of unknown antigen specificity. The specimen was CD8+ T cells from cultured PBMCs, collected from culture after CMV antigen stimulation. These receptor sequences come from a human donor in good health (CMV status not recorded). Some clones in this sample may be carry-over from other donors' samples.

Here the CDR3 reads CASGGTGERQPQHF. CDR3 coding DNA: TGTGCCAGCGGGGGAACAGGGGAAAGACAGCCCCAGCATTTT. The chain uses TRBV2 and TRBJ1-5; TRBD1 agrees at 7 bases. The V segment lost 8 bases and the J segment 7 bases; nucleotides outside the gene matches: 11. The CDR3 has 14 amino acids. The germline gives CDR1 SNHLY, CDR2 FYNNEI.

This chain uses TRBV12-3 or TRBV12-4 with TRBJ2-7; D is undetermined. The V end was cut by 5 bases, the J end by 2 bases, with 13 bases between. The CDR3 is made up of 14 amino acids. CDR3 loop: CASSPSTKTYEQYF. CDR3 DNA: TGTGCCAGCAGTCCATCGACAAAAACCTACGAGCAGTACTTC.

The chain combines TRBV12-3 or TRBV12-4 with TRBJ2-3; maybe TRBD2 (7 bases). This CDR3 has 15 residues. Deletions cut 3 bases from V and 3 bases from J, with 13 bases between. Here the CDR3 reads CASSFRGGVTDTQYF. CDR3 bases: TGTGCCAGCAGTTTTAGGGGGGGCGTGACAGATACGCAGTATTTT.

The chain is built from TRBV11-1 and TRBJ2-1, with TRBD2 identical over 15 bases. The CDR3 is 20 amino acids. The V gene's germline CDR1 is SGHAT and CDR2 FQDESV (reference sequence). J gave up 10 bases and V 1 base, and 17 bases lay outside the gene matches. CDR3 DNA sequence: TGTGCCAGCAGCTTAGTCCCTGCCGGGACTAGCGGGGGGCTTTTTGGGGAGCAGTTCTTC. It encodes CASSLVPAGTSGGLFGEQFF.

This clonotype was found many times. This chain joins TRBV7-3 and TRBJ2-5, with 7 bases fitting TRBD2. The CDR3 contains 15 residues. Germline V gene data show CDR1 as SGHTA and CDR2 as FQGTGA. The J segment lost 5 bases and the V segment lost 1 base, leaving 7 bases of the junction unmatched. The CDR3 spells CASSLNGLGGETQYF. The DNA of the CDR3 is TGTGCCAGCAGCTTAAACGGGTTGGGGGGGGAGACCCAGTACTTC.

The rearrangement uses TRBV5-1 and TRBJ1-4; possibly TRBD1 for D (6 bases). Trimming left V 4 bases short and J 8 bases short, with 18 bases between. The CDR3 totals 15 residues. Germline CDR1 reads SGHRS; CDR2 reads YFSETQ. For the CDR3, the DNA is TGCGCCAGCAGCCCTACTACAAACCAGGGGGAAAAACTGTTTTTT. Protein product: CASSPTTNQGEKLFF.

This rearrangement joins TRBV27 to TRBJ2-2, with D perhaps matching TRBD1 or TRBD2 (5 bases each). The length of the CDR3 is 17 residues. Germline CDR1 and CDR2: MNHEY and SMNVEV (reference sequence). V gave up 2 bases and J gave up 6 bases, with 19 bases separating them. This CDR3 is CASSLIPGPPLAGELFF. CDR3 DNA: TGTGCCAGCAGTTTAATCCCGGGACCCCCATTAGCCGGGGAGCTGTTTTTT.

V is TRBV27 and J is TRBJ2-7, with 8 bases that match TRBD1. V dropped 5 bases and J dropped 2; count of bases not matched to a gene: 14. Per germline, CDR1 MNHEY and CDR2 SMNVEV (reference sequence). This CDR3 comprises 17 residues. CDR3 in DNA: TGTGCCAGCAGTCTATACCAAACTCCGGGACAGGCCTACGAGCAGTACTTC. Encoded protein: CASSLYQTPGQAYEQYF.

The chain links TRBV7-4 to TRBJ2-3; D perhaps matches TRBD1 (6 bases). Germline CDR1 is SGHVT and CDR2 is SQSDAQ. The V end was cut by 3 bases, the J end by 3 bases, with 10 bases between. The CDR3 extends over 14 amino acids. The CDR3 DNA sequence: TGTGCCAGCAGCTTGGACAGCATGACAGATACGCAGTATTTT. It specifies CASSLDSMTDTQYF.

In this sample, this clonotype turned up once. This chain connects TRBV29-1 to TRBJ1-1; D is possibly TRBD1 (5 bases). The CDR3 extends over 12 amino acids. V lost 7 bases, J lost 4 bases, and 13 bases lay in between. Germline CDR1 reads SQVTM; CDR2 reads ANQGSEA. This chain's CDR3 is CSACLQGTEAFF. CDR3 DNA sequence: TGCAGCGCCTGCCTTCAGGGCACTGAAGCTTTCTTT.

This clonotype was counted a few times. The rearrangement links TRBV6-5 to TRBJ2-3; a possible D gene is TRBD1 (6 bases). The CDR3 extends over 15 amino acids. CDR1 is MNHEY, CDR2 SVGAGI, per germline. Trimming cost V 7 bases and J 0 bases, with 14 bases left between them. CDR3 region: CASNQGGTSTDTQYF. The DNA for the CDR3 is TGTGCCAGCAACCAAGGGGGAACTAGCACAGATACGCAGTATTTT.

This clonotype was found a few times. J is TRBJ2-2 and V is TRBV7-2, with D hard to call. The ends were cut back, 2 bases at V and 0 bases at J, with 13 bases in the middle. The CDR3 covers 17 residues. CDR1 and CDR2 from the germline V gene are SGHTA and FQGNSA. In DNA, the CDR3 is TGTGCCAGCAGCTTAAATTTGAGGCCATCGAACACCGGGGAGCTGTTTTTT. It is translated as CASSLNLRPSNTGELFF.

The chain has TRBV4-1 and TRBJ2-6; D call uncertain. The germline V gene has CDR1 MGHRA and CDR2 YSYEKL. Between the trimmed V and J ends, which lost 7 bases and 1 base, there was a span of 2 bases. The CDR3 length is 12 residues. Here the CDR3 DNA reads TGCGCCAGCAATTCTGGGGCCAACGTCCTGACTTTC. As protein: CASNSGANVLTF.

This clonotype has only a few counts. The chain joins TRBV4-1 to TRBJ2-3, with 8 positions matching TRBD1. Germline loops: CDR1 MGHRA, CDR2 YSYEKL. This CDR3 spans 18 amino acids. J lost 6 bases, V lost 0 bases, and 14 bases had no gene match. The chain's CDR3 is CASSQEGFGQGSLDTQYF. In DNA form, the CDR3 reads TGCGCCAGCAGCCAAGAAGGATTTGGACAGGGCTCTCTTGATACGCAGTATTTT.

This clonotype was found a few times. The chain carries TRBV11-1 and TRBJ1-1, with TRBD1 identical over 8 bases. CDR3 length: 18 residues. CDR1 is SGHAT and CDR2 is FQDESV in the germline V gene (reference sequence). J lost 0 bases, V lost 5 bases, and 14 bases had no gene match. CDR3 DNA sequence: TGTGCCAGCAGCATATTACCCCCCGGGACAGGTATGAACACTGAAGCTTTCTTT. Protein product: CASSILPPGTGMNTEAFF.

This clonotype was found a few times. This chain links TRBV28 with TRBJ2-3, with TRBD2 identical over 9 bases. The ends lost 4 bases at V and 0 bases at J; junction bases unmatched: 2. Germline V gives CDR1 MDHEN, CDR2 SYDVKM. The CDR3 consists of 15 residues. In nucleotides, the CDR3 is TGTGCCAGCAGTTCAGCGGGGGGAAGCACAGATACGCAGTATTTT. This encodes CASSSAGGSTDTQYF.